This T cell receptor beta chain appears in the sequencing data of a study of PD-1 blockade in classical Hodgkin lymphoma. As for this clone: What it binds is not known.

Each patient relapsed following autologous stem cell transplantation, and prior brentuximab vedotin exposure differed. Sequenced by immunoSEQ multiplex PCR; TCRdb stores in-frame clones only, minus some. The sample lists approximately 13,000 clones, 80% occurring once. This CDR3 contains 13 residues. The V end was cut by 7 bases, the J end by 3 bases, with 10 bases between. Germline CDR1 reads LGHNT; CDR2 reads FRNRAP. Overall study findings and caveats: Causes of the repertoire differences remain undefined, possibly disease activity or prior therapy. Lower baseline TCR diversity marked trial partial responders and progressors. Reports indicated that newly diagnosed patients had lower baseline TCR diversity than healthy donors did.

This receptor was obtained from a human donor with classical Hodgkin lymphoma. J is TRBJ1-5 and V is TRBV12-5; D uncertain. This material consisted of peripheral blood mononuclear cells (PBMCs), taken at baseline. The CDR3 coding sequence is TGTGCTAGTGCCCTGGGTCCCAATCAGCCCCAGCATTTT. It yields the protein CASALGPNQPQHF.